This T cell receptor (beta chain) was retrieved from a study of human T cells and chemical hapten exposure. Study background: Slight differences in pooled library volume were the main source of varying TCR yields across samples. The study's findings and limits: TCRs at a frequency above 1 in 1000 stayed unchanged with DPC sensitization.

This clonotype was counted only a few times. Its antigen is not identified. Within the library, unique molecular identifiers were attached to each individual cDNA molecule. Each CDR3 protein gets one entry after TCRdb re-called the RACE reads with MiXCR. The repertoire consists of tens of thousands of distinct CDR3 sequences, with nearly 10% occurring once and the leading ten covering approximately 3.8%. V gave up 6 bases and J gave up 2 bases, with 8 bases separating them. This CDR3 contains 12 residues. Germline V gene lookup returns CDR1 SGDLS and CDR2 YYNGEE. Time point in this sample: pre-sensitization, week 0. Stated treatment: therapeutic diphenylcyclopropenone sensitization with weekly scalp DPC.

This TCR came from a woman aged 40 to 55 with alopecia areata. Some clones in this sample may be carry-over from other donors' samples. Material: whole blood, obtained in connection with sensitization to the hapten diphenylcyclopropenone (DPC). The chain links TRBV9 to TRBJ1-2; D unclear. The CDR3 DNA sequence: TGTGCCAGCAAAAAGGGAAACTATGGCTACACCTTC. It codes for CASKKGNYGYTF.